This is a list of T cell receptor beta chains from one sample in a study of T cells in localized non-small cell lung cancer. The method was immunoSEQ multiplex PCR; TCRdb's version includes in-frame clones alone and lacks a portion of them. Among some 82,000 clones listed, less than 85% were seen once. Material: PBMCs, obtained before any cancer treatment. Every receptor here comes from a man between 40 and 70 years old with stage II squamous cell lung carcinoma. Both conserved end residues are part of each CDR3. The D gene is left open where the match is weak. Clone size appears in some rows only: once, few, many, or a class for an expanded clone.

d_gene: TRBD1; j_gene: TRBJ2-5; abundance: -; v_gene: TRBV27; CDR3nt: TGTGCCAGCAGTACGATGAGACAGGGCTGGGACCAAGAGACCCAGTACTTC; CDR3aa: CASSTMRQGWDQETQYF
d_gene: -; j_gene: TRBJ2-5; abundance: -; v_gene: TRBV7-9; CDR3nt: TGTGCCAGCAGCCCAGCCGGGTACCAAGAGACCCAGTACTTC; CDR3aa: CASSPAGYQETQYF
d_gene: TRBD2; j_gene: TRBJ2-3; abundance: -; v_gene: TRBV4-1; CDR3nt: TGCGCCAGCAGCCAAGTTGGGGGAGCGGGGGCTAGCACAGATACGCAGTATTTT; CDR3aa: CASSQVGGAGASTDTQYF
d_gene: -; j_gene: TRBJ1-1; abundance: -; v_gene: TRBV5-1; CDR3nt: TGCGCCAGCAGCTTGGAGGTAAACACTGAAGCTTTCTTT; CDR3aa: CASSLEVNTEAFF
d_gene: -; j_gene: TRBJ1-6; abundance: few; v_gene: TRBV7-6; CDR3nt: TGTGCCAGCAGCTTAGACAGCTATAATTCACCCCTCCACTTT; CDR3aa: CASSLDSYNSPLHF
d_gene: TRBD2; j_gene: TRBJ2-5; abundance: -; v_gene: TRBV5-5; CDR3nt: TGTGCCAGCAGCCCGACTAGCGGGGTGATGGAGACCCAGTACTTC; CDR3aa: CASSPTSGVMETQYF
d_gene: TRBD2; j_gene: TRBJ2-1; abundance: -; v_gene: TRBV28; CDR3nt: TGTGCCAGCAGACCACCCCAGCGGGGGGGGAACAATGAGCAGTTCTTC; CDR3aa: CASRPPQRGGNNEQFF
d_gene: TRBD2; j_gene: TRBJ2-5; abundance: -; v_gene: TRBV30; CDR3nt: TGTGCCTCGACTAGCGGACAAGAGACCCAGTACTTC; CDR3aa: CASTSGQETQYF
d_gene: -; j_gene: TRBJ2-1; abundance: -; v_gene: TRBV2; CDR3nt: TGTGCCAGCACGACAGGCAACAATGAGCAGTTCTTC; CDR3aa: CASTTGNNEQFF
d_gene: -; j_gene: TRBJ2-5; abundance: -; v_gene: TRBV6-5; CDR3nt: TGTGCCAGCAGTCCCCCGGGCCTGGAGACCCAGTACTTC; CDR3aa: CASSPPGLETQYF
d_gene: -; j_gene: TRBJ2-1; abundance: -; v_gene: TRBV9; CDR3nt: TGTGCCAGCAGCGTAGCGGGATTCGGGGATGAGCAGTTCTTC; CDR3aa: CASSVAGFGDEQFF
d_gene: -; j_gene: TRBJ2-6; abundance: -; v_gene: TRBV18; CDR3nt: TGTGCCAGCTCACCTGCCCCGGCTGGGGCCAACGTCCTGACTTTC; CDR3aa: CASSPAPAGANVLTF
d_gene: -; j_gene: TRBJ2-3; abundance: -; v_gene: TRBV18; CDR3nt: TGTGCCAGCTCACGGACCAAGGGAGATACGCAGTATTTT; CDR3aa: CASSRTKGDTQYF
d_gene: TRBD1; j_gene: TRBJ1-3; abundance: -; v_gene: TRBV9; CDR3nt: TGTGCCAGCAGCGTAGGTACAGGGGCCCTCTCTGGAAACACCATATATTTT; CDR3aa: CASSVGTGALSGNTIYF
d_gene: TRBD2; j_gene: TRBJ2-3; abundance: -; v_gene: TRBV7-3; CDR3nt: TGTGCCAGCAGGCCGGGACTAGATGGAGATACGCAGTATTTT; CDR3aa: CASRPGLDGDTQYF
d_gene: -; j_gene: TRBJ1-5; abundance: -; v_gene: TRBV2; CDR3nt: TGTGCCAGCAGTCGGGACGGCAATCAGCCCCAGCATTTT; CDR3aa: CASSRDGNQPQHF
d_gene: -; j_gene: TRBJ2-1; abundance: -; v_gene: TRBV11-2; CDR3nt: TGTGCCAGCAGCCTCGCGAACGCCTACAATGAGCAGTTCTTC; CDR3aa: CASSLANAYNEQFF
d_gene: -; j_gene: TRBJ1-1; abundance: -; v_gene: TRBV6-5; CDR3nt: TGTGCCAGCAGTTACTCGATGGGGGTGAGGGACACTGAAGCTTTCTTT; CDR3aa: CASSYSMGVRDTEAFF
d_gene: TRBD1; j_gene: TRBJ2-1; abundance: -; v_gene: TRBV9; CDR3nt: TGTGCCAGCAGCGTAGCTGTCGGGACAGGGGACAATGAGCAGTTCTTC; CDR3aa: CASSVAVGTGDNEQFF
d_gene: -; j_gene: TRBJ1-5; abundance: -; v_gene: TRBV29-1; CDR3nt: TGCAGCGTGGTTTGGTCCCGGGGTCAGCCCCAGCATTTT; CDR3aa: CSVVWSRGQPQHF
d_gene: TRBD1; j_gene: TRBJ2-7; abundance: -; v_gene: TRBV6-1; CDR3nt: TGTGCCAGCACGGACAGGGTTATGGACGAGCAGTACTTC; CDR3aa: CASTDRVMDEQYF
d_gene: -; j_gene: TRBJ2-5; abundance: -; v_gene: TRBV5-1; CDR3nt: TGCGCCAGCAGCTTGGGCGGGCTCGAAGAGACCCAGTACTTC; CDR3aa: CASSLGGLEETQYF
d_gene: TRBD1; j_gene: TRBJ1-5; abundance: few; v_gene: TRBV19; CDR3nt: TGTGCCAGTAGTGCTCGGACAGGAAGCAATCAGCCCCAGCATTTT; CDR3aa: CASSARTGSNQPQHF
d_gene: -; j_gene: TRBJ2-7; abundance: -; v_gene: TRBV27; CDR3nt: TGTGCCAGCAGTTTGTCCGGCAGACCAAGCGAGCAGTACTTC; CDR3aa: CASSLSGRPSEQYF
d_gene: -; j_gene: TRBJ1-5; abundance: -; v_gene: TRBV29-1; CDR3nt: TGCAGCGTTGGGGGTCGGAATCAGCCCCAGCATTTT; CDR3aa: CSVGGRNQPQHF
d_gene: -; j_gene: TRBJ1-5; abundance: -; v_gene: TRBV28; CDR3nt: TGTGCCAGCTTGGGGGGGGCATATAGCAATCAGCCCCAGCATTTT; CDR3aa: CASLGGAYSNQPQHF
d_gene: -; j_gene: TRBJ1-1; abundance: -; v_gene: TRBV7-2; CDR3nt: TGTGCCAGCAGCTATGACGCGAACACTGAAGCTTTCTTT; CDR3aa: CASSYDANTEAFF
d_gene: -; j_gene: TRBJ2-7; abundance: -; v_gene: TRBV30; CDR3nt: TGTGCCTGGAGCCATCTGGCTAGCGAAGTCCACGAGCAGTACTTC; CDR3aa: CAWSHLASEVHEQYF
d_gene: TRBD1; j_gene: TRBJ2-5; abundance: -; v_gene: TRBV28; CDR3nt: TGTGCCAGCAGTTTTAGGGGGCAAGGGGAGACCCAGTACTTC; CDR3aa: CASSFRGQGETQYF
d_gene: -; j_gene: TRBJ1-5; abundance: -; v_gene: TRBV5-5; CDR3nt: TGTGCCAGCAGCTTGGGAGACAGAGATCAGCCCCAGCATTTT; CDR3aa: CASSLGDRDQPQHF
d_gene: -; j_gene: TRBJ1-2; abundance: -; v_gene: TRBV18; CDR3nt: TGTGCCAGCTCCCCGGAGAGAAGTGGATATGGCTACACCTTC; CDR3aa: CASSPERSGYGYTF
d_gene: -; j_gene: TRBJ1-1; abundance: few; v_gene: TRBV18; CDR3nt: TGTGCCAGCTCACCTTCTATGAACACTGAAGCTTTCTTT; CDR3aa: CASSPSMNTEAFF
d_gene: -; j_gene: TRBJ1-6; abundance: -; v_gene: TRBV4-3; CDR3nt: TGCGCCAGCAGCCAAGCCCGGGCCGGGGGAGAACCCCTCCACTTT; CDR3aa: CASSQARAGGEPLHF
d_gene: -; j_gene: TRBJ1-3; abundance: -; v_gene: TRBV15; CDR3nt: TGTGCCACCAGCCTCAACGGGGACACCATATATTTT; CDR3aa: CATSLNGDTIYF
d_gene: -; j_gene: TRBJ2-4; abundance: -; v_gene: TRBV4-1; CDR3nt: TGCGCCAGCAGCCAAGAGGACGGGGCCAACATTCAGTACTTC; CDR3aa: CASSQEDGANIQYF
d_gene: TRBD1; j_gene: TRBJ1-1; abundance: few; v_gene: TRBV6-5; CDR3nt: TGTGCCAGCAGTTACGGGGACAGGGCAAACACTGAAGCTTTCTTT; CDR3aa: CASSYGDRANTEAFF
d_gene: TRBD1; j_gene: TRBJ1-6; abundance: -; v_gene: TRBV11-1; CDR3nt: TGTGCCAGCAGCGACAGGGTTAATTCACCCCTCCACTTT; CDR3aa: CASSDRVNSPLHF